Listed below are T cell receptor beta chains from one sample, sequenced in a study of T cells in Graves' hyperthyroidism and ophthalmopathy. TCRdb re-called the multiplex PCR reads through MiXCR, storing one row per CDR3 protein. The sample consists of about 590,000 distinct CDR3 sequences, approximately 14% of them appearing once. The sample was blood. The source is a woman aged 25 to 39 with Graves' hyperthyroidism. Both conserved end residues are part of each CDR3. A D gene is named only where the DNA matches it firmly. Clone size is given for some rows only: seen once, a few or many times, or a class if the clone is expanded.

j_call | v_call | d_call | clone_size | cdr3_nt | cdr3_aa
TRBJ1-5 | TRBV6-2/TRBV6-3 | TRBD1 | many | TGTGCCAGCAGTTACTCGTATTATACAGGGGGCGTCGATAGCAATCAGCCCCAGCATTTT | CASSYSYYTGGVDSNQPQHF
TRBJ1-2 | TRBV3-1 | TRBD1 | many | TGTGCCAGCAGCCTTAGACAGGGTGATAGCTATGGCTACACCTTC | CASSLRQGDSYGYTF
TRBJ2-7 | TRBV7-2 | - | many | TGTGCCAGCACCCGCTCGGGGCCAGCGGACTACGAGCAGTACTTC | CASTRSGPADYEQYF
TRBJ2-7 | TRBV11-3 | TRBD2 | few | TGTGCCAGCAGGGGTGGGACTAGCGGGAGCCTCTACGAGCAGTACTTC | CASRGGTSGSLYEQYF
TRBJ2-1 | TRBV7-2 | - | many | TGTGCCAGCAGCTTAGAAGCATCCTGGGGCCATGAGCAGTTCTTC | CASSLEASWGHEQFF
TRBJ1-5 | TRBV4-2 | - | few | TGTGCCAGCAGCCAAGAGGGAGCAGCCAACAATCAGCCCCAGCATTTT | CASSQEGAANNQPQHF
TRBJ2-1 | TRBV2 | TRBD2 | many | TGTGCCAGCAGTGGTAATAGCGGGAGTAGTCTGTTGGACAATGAGCAGTTCTTC | CASSGNSGSSLLDNEQFF
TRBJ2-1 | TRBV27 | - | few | TGTGCCAGCAGTAATTCAGGAACGGGTAGCTCCTACAATGAGCAGTTCTTC | CASSNSGTGSSYNEQFF
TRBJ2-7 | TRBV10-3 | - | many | TGTGCCATCAGTGGTGAAGACTCCTACGAGCAGTACTTC | CAISGEDSYEQYF
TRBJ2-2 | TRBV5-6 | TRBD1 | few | TGTGCCAGCAAGGACAGGCTAACAAACACCGGGGAGCTGTTTTTT | CASKDRLTNTGELFF
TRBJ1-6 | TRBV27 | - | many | TGTGCCAGCAGTTTGTCAGGGACATCACCCCTCCACTTT | CASSLSGTSPLHF
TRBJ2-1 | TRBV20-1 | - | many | TGCAGTGCAGACCTAGCGCCCGGAGGATATAATGAGCAGTTCTTC | CSADLAPGGYNEQFF
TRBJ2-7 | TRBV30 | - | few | TGTGCCTGGAGTGTAAGGACAGAGCAGTACTTC | CAWSVRTEQYF
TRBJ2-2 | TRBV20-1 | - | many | TGCAGTGCTAGAGTGGTAGACGGGGAGCTGTTTTTT | CSARVVDGELFF
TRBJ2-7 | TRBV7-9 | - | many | TGTGCCAGCAGTCCGGAACGGGGAAGGTACGAGCAGTACTTC | CASSPERGRYEQYF
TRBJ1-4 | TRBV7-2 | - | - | TGTGCCAGCAGTTCCCGGTTGGGAGGTGAAAAACTGTTTTTT | CASSSRLGGEKLFF
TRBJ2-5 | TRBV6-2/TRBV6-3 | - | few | TGTGCCATCAGGGGGGTCCAAGAGACCCAGTACTTC | CAIRGVQETQYF
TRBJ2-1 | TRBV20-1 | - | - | TGCAGTGCTATTAGGAGAATCTACAATGAGCAGTTCTTC | CSAIRRIYNEQFF
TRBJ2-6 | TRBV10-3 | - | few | TGTGCCATCAGATATACTGGGGCCAACGTCCTGACTTTC | CAIRYTGANVLTF
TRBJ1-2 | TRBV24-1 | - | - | TGTGCCACCAGTGCGACAAGCTATGGCTACACCTTC | CATSATSYGYTF
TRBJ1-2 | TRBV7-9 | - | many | TGTGCCAGCAGCCCGGAACGGGGTTTCTATGGCTACACCTTC | CASSPERGFYGYTF
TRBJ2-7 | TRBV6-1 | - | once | TGCGCCAGCAGTGAGTGGGTCGGGGGAACCTACGAGCAGTACTTC | CASSEWVGGTYEQYF
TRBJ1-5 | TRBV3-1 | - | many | TGTGCCAGCAGCCAAGGGGTCAATCAGCCCCAGCATTTT | CASSQGVNQPQHF
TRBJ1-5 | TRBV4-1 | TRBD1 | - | TGCGCCAGCAGCCAAGGTTTTGTGACAGGGATGGGTGGGGGCAATCAGCCCCAGCATTTT | CASSQGFVTGMGGGNQPQHF
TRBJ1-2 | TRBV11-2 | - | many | TGTGCCAGCAGCTTAGATTTCGGGGACTTGGCCTATGGCTACACCTTC | CASSLDFGDLAYGYTF
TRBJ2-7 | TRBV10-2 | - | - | TGCGCCGTCCAAGGCCCACCATCCTACGAGCAGTACTTC | CAVQGPPSYEQYF
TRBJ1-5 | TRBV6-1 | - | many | TGTGCCAGCAGTGGGACAGTCAATCAGCCCCAGCATTTT | CASSGTVNQPQHF
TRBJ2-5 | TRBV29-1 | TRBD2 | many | TGCAGCGTTGAATCGGGTGCGGGAGGAGAGACCCAGTACTTC | CSVESGAGGETQYF
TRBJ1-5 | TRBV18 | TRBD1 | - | TGTGCCAGCTCCTCCGCGCTAACAGGGGGAGGGCAGCCCCAGCATTTT | CASSSALTGGGQPQHF
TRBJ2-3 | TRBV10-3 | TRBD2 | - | TGTGCCGTCAGTGGAGGTGGGACTAGCGCTACAGATACGCAGTATTTT | CAVSGGGTSATDTQYF
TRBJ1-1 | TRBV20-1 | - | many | TGCAGTGCTAGAGGGGGACCGTTGAACACTGAAGCTTTCTTT | CSARGGPLNTEAFF
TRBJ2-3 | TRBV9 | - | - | TGTGCCAGCAGCGAACAGGCATTCTTTAGCACAGATACGCAGTATTTT | CASSEQAFFSTDTQYF
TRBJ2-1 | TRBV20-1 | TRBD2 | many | TGCAGTGCTAGAGGAGGGACTAGCGGGAGCGGGTCCTACAATGAGCAGTTCTTC | CSARGGTSGSGSYNEQFF
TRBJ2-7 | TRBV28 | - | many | TGTGCCAGCAAGGACAGCTCCTACGAGCAGTACTTC | CASKDSSYEQYF
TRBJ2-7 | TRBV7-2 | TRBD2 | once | TGTGCCAGCAGCAAACCGGGACTAGCTCACTCCTACGAGCAGTACTTC | CASSKPGLAHSYEQYF
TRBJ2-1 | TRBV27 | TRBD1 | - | TGTGCCAGCAGTTTATTGCGGACAGGGGGCTTCTACAATGAGCAGTTCTTC | CASSLLRTGGFYNEQFF
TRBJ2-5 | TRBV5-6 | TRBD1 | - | TGTGCCAGCAGCAATCTGACCCGGACAGGGGGCCGCCAAGAGACCCAGTACTTC | CASSNLTRTGGRQETQYF
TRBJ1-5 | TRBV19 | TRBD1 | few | TGTGCCAGCAATGCGGACAGGGCCCTGCGGCCCCAGCATTTT | CASNADRALRPQHF
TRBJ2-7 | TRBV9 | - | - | TGTGCCAGCAGCGTAGCGGTCAATCCCTACGAGCAGTACTTC | CASSVAVNPYEQYF
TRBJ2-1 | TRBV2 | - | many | TGTGCCAGCAGGGTGAGATTCAGCTACAATGAGCAGTTCTTC | CASRVRFSYNEQFF
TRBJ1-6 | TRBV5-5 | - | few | TGTGCCAGCAGCTTTGGGACTATTAGTTCACCCCTCCACTTT | CASSFGTISSPLHF
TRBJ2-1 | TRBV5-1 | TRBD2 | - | TGCGCCAGCAGCTTGGCGGCGGGAGTAGGCAATGAGCAGTTCTTC | CASSLAAGVGNEQFF
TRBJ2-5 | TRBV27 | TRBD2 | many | TGTGCCAGCAGGGGAGGGGAGACCCAGTACTTC | CASRGGETQYF
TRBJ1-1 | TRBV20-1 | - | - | TGCAGTGCTAGTCACCCGACAGCGTACACTGAAGCTTTCTTT | CSASHPTAYTEAFF
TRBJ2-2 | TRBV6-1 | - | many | TGTGCCAGCAAGGTCTTTTCGGGAGTTGGGAACACCGGGGAGCTGTTTTTT | CASKVFSGVGNTGELFF
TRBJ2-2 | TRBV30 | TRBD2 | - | TGTGCCTCTGGGGTGGCCGAACGGGGGGAAGATCGTACCGGGGAGCTGTTTTTT | CASGVAERGEDRTGELFF
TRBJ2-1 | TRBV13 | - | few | TGTGCCAGCAGCTTAGGCAGCGGACGGAGCTCCTACAATGAGCAGTTCTTC | CASSLGSGRSSYNEQFF
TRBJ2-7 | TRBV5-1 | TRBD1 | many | TGCGCCAGCAGCTGGCCTGATCCGGGACAGGGAAGTCCTCGGACCTACGAGCAGTACTTC | CASSWPDPGQGSPRTYEQYF
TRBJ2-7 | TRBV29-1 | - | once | TGCAGCGTTGGAGGCGGGAACCGTTACAATGAGCAGTACTTC | CSVGGGNRYNEQYF
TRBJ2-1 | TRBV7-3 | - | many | TGTGCCAGCAGCCTGCTCGCAGCCCCGACCAATGAGCAGTTCTTC | CASSLLAAPTNEQFF
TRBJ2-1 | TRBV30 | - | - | TGTGCCTGGAGTGACCCCTCTAATGAGCAGTTCTTC | CAWSDPSNEQFF
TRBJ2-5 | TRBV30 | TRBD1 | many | TGTGCCTGGAGTGTATCCTTCCGGACAGGACGTGAGACCCAGTACTTC | CAWSVSFRTGRETQYF
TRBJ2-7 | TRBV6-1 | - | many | TGTGCCAGCAGTCTGGACGGAGTGAGCGGGCTAGAATACGAGCAGTACTTC | CASSLDGVSGLEYEQYF
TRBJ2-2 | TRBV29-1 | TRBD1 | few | TGCAGCGGACAGGGGTCGAACACCGGGGAGCTGTTTTTT | CSGQGSNTGELFF